Listed here are 16 T cell receptor beta chains from one sample, sequenced in a study of T cell responses to AZD1222 COVID-19 vaccine. TCRdb's copy holds only in-frame clones and misses some; the assay was immunoSEQ multiplex PCR. The repertoire holds roughly 80,000 clones, roughly 90% seen once, with approximately 1.4% in the top ten. The material sequenced was peripheral blood, taken 28 days after the second AZD1222 dose. The receptors were gathered from an adult who received the AZD1222 COVID-19 vaccine.

The chain has TRBV7-3 and TRBJ2-6; D possibly matches TRBD1 or TRBD2 (5 bases each). The CDR3 is 17 amino acids. From germline, CDR1 is SGHTA and CDR2 FQGTGA. Trimming took off 5 bases at V and 4 bases at J, with 18 bases between the two ends. The DNA for the CDR3 is TGTGCCAGCAGCCGGGCGAGGGGATCAGTCGGGGCCAACGTCCTGACTTTC. As protein: CASSRARGSVGANVLTF. The complete variable domain, with remaining parts taken from reference TRBV7-3 and TRBJ2-6, reads GAGVSQTPSNKVTEKGKYVELRCDPISGHTALYWYRQSLGQGPEFLIYFQGTGAADDSGLPNDRFFAVRPEGSVSTLKIQRTERGDSAVYLCASSRARGSVGANVLTFGAGSRLTVL.

The chain links TRBV27 to TRBJ1-4, with D tentatively TRBD1 (5 bases). This CDR3 is built from 12 residues. The ends were cut back, 5 bases at V and 11 bases at J, with 12 bases in the middle. Germline V gene sequence: CDR1 MNHEY, CDR2 SMNVEV (reference sequence). CDR3 loop: CASSPGTGKLFF. The CDR3 nucleotides are TGTGCCAGCAGTCCCGGGACTGGGAAACTGTTTTTT.

The CDR3 nucleotides are TGTGCCAGCAGCGTAACCTCGGCCGCCGGCGGCGAGCAGTACTTC. As protein: CASSVTSAAGGEQYF. The chain has TRBV9 and TRBJ2-7; D gene unclear. V shed 1 base and J shed 6 bases, with 17 bases lying between them. The CDR3 length is 15 residues. Germline V CDR1 and CDR2: SGDLS, YYNGEE.

The chain links TRBV7-9 to TRBJ2-1; 8 positions agree with TRBD1. CDR1 and CDR2 (germline): SEHNR, FQNEAQ (reference sequence). The CDR3 has 14 amino acids. The J segment lost 1 base and the V segment lost 5 bases, leaving 1 base of the junction unmatched. Written as DNA, the CDR3 is TGTGCCAGCAGCAGGACAGGGTCCTACAATGAGCAGTTCTTC. Translated, it gives CASSRTGSYNEQFF.

The J gene is TRBJ1-2, the V gene TRBV7-8, with 9 bases identical to TRBD1. The germline CDR1 and CDR2 sequences are SGHVS and FQNEAQ. V trimming: 5 bases; J trimming: 5 bases; junction bases outside the gene matches: 3. The CDR3 is made up of 13 amino acids. The CDR3, as DNA: TGTGCCAGCAGCCTTGGACAGGGGTATGGCTACACCTTC. Translated, it gives CASSLGQGYGYTF. The full variable domain, rest sourced from reference TRBV7-8 and TRBJ1-2, is GAGVSQSPRYKVAKRGQDVALRCDPISGHVSLFWYQQALGQGPEFLTYFQNEAQLDKSGLPSDRFFAERPEGSVSTLKIQRTQQEDSAVYLCASSLGQGYGYTFGSGTRLTVV.

The rearrangement joins TRBV19 to TRBJ2-7, with 9 bases fitting TRBD1. V was clipped by 5 bases and J by 11 bases; unmatched bases: 10. There are 13 residues in the CDR3. Germline CDR1 is LNHDA and CDR2 is SQIVND (reference sequence). The CDR3 sequence: CASSSTQTGGKYF. The CDR3 DNA follows: TGTGCCAGTAGTTCAACTCAGACAGGGGGAAAGTACTTC.

The V call is TRBV3-1 (or the pseudogene TRBV3-2), the J call TRBJ2-3, with D possibly matching TRBD1 (6 bases). This CDR3 has 17 residues. V dropped 4 bases and J dropped 2 bases, with 19 bases sitting between them. The V gene's germline CDR1 is LGHDT and CDR2 YNNKEL (reference sequence). The CDR3: CASSRLGGGVLTDTQYF. The CDR3 region has the DNA TGTGCCAGCAGCCGTTTAGGTGGGGGCGTCCTCACAGATACGCAGTATTTT.

This clone has just a few counts. This chain links TRBV5-5 with TRBJ1-6; 7 nucleotides line up with TRBD1. Germline V gene sequence: CDR1 SGHKS, CDR2 YYEKEE (reference sequence). Trimming took 4 bases from V and 5 from J; bases not matched to a gene: 3. CDR3 size: 14 residues. The CDR3, as DNA: TGTGCCAGCAGCGTGACAGGGAATAATTCACCCCTCCACTTT. Amino acids: CASSVTGNNSPLHF.

The CDR3 loop is CASSPDTSYGYTF. Here the CDR3 DNA reads TGTGCCAGCAGCCCGGACACGAGCTATGGCTACACCTTC. The chain couples TRBV7-9 to TRBJ1-2; D is possibly TRBD1 (5 bases). Germline V gene lookup returns CDR1 SEHNR and CDR2 FQNEAQ (reference sequence). This CDR3 spans 13 amino acids. Deletions cut 5 bases from V and 4 bases from J, with 11 bases between.

The V call is TRBV21-1, the J call TRBJ2-7; the table's D call, TRBD1, was not checked against the DNA. TRBV21-1 is shown as a pseudogene. The CDR3 runs 16 residues. The CDR3 spells CASSGPGGQGASEQYF. DNA for the CDR3: TGTGCCAGCAGCGGGCCTGGGGGACAGGGGGCGTCCGAGCAGTACTTC.

The rearrangement links TRBV29-1 to TRBJ1-1; a weak D match, TRBD1 (5 bases). The V gene's germline CDR1 is SQVTM and CDR2 ANQGSEA. Trimming stripped 4 bases from V and 0 bases from J, with 15 bases between. The CDR3 has 15 amino acids. CDR3 sequence reads: CSVAGRVSVNTEAFF. Here the CDR3 DNA reads TGCAGCGTTGCGGGCAGGGTTTCCGTGAACACTGAAGCTTTCTTT.

The rearrangement links TRBV6-5 to TRBJ1-1, with a weak D call TRBD1 (6 bases). V was clipped by 2 bases and J by 3 bases, with 10 bases between them. The CDR3 contains 14 residues. Germline V gene lookup returns CDR1 MNHEY and CDR2 SVGAGI. CDR3 nucleotide sequence: TGTGCCAGCAGTTACGGGGGCTCGGACACTGAAGCTTTCTTT. This gives the protein CASSYGGSDTEAFF.

This rearrangement joins TRBV9 to TRBJ2-3; TRBD2 is a possible D gene (6 bases). Germline CDR1 is SGDLS and CDR2 is YYNGEE. Trimming removed 0 bases at V and 1 base at J, with 15 bases between. The CDR3 sequence is 17 residues long. CDR3 in amino acids: CASSVDARGTGTDTQYF. CDR3 nucleotides: TGTGCCAGCAGCGTAGATGCCCGAGGGACTGGCACAGATACGCAGTATTTT.

This sequence joins TRBV4-1 and TRBJ2-7; D gene uncertain. This CDR3 is 17 amino acids long. V shed 0 bases and J shed 5 bases, with 20 bases lying between them. Per the germline V gene, CDR1 is MGHRA and CDR2 is YSYEKL. CDR3 sequence reads: CASSQEMWRSVSDEQYF. The CDR3 coding sequence is TGCGCCAGCAGCCAAGAAATGTGGCGTTCAGTATCCGACGAGCAGTACTTC.

The sample holds a few counts of this clone. The chain couples TRBV28 to TRBJ2-7; possible D gene TRBD2, 6 bases. This CDR3 contains 16 residues. V dropped 4 bases and J dropped 6 bases, with 22 bases sitting between them. The germline V gene encodes CDR1 MDHEN and CDR2 SYDVKM. The chain's CDR3 is CASSSGTSQGNGEQYF. DNA of the CDR3: TGTGCCAGCAGTTCGGGGACTTCTCAAGGAAATGGCGAGCAGTACTTC.

The chain uses TRBV5-1 and TRBJ1-4, with no clear D. Germline V CDR1 and CDR2: SGHRS, YFSETQ. Trimming cost V 4 bases and J 0 bases, with 13 bases left between them. The CDR3 contains 16 residues. The chain's CDR3 is CASSSGSTSTNEKLFF. CDR3 DNA sequence: TGCGCCAGCAGCAGTGGAAGTACATCAACTAATGAAAAACTGTTTTTT.